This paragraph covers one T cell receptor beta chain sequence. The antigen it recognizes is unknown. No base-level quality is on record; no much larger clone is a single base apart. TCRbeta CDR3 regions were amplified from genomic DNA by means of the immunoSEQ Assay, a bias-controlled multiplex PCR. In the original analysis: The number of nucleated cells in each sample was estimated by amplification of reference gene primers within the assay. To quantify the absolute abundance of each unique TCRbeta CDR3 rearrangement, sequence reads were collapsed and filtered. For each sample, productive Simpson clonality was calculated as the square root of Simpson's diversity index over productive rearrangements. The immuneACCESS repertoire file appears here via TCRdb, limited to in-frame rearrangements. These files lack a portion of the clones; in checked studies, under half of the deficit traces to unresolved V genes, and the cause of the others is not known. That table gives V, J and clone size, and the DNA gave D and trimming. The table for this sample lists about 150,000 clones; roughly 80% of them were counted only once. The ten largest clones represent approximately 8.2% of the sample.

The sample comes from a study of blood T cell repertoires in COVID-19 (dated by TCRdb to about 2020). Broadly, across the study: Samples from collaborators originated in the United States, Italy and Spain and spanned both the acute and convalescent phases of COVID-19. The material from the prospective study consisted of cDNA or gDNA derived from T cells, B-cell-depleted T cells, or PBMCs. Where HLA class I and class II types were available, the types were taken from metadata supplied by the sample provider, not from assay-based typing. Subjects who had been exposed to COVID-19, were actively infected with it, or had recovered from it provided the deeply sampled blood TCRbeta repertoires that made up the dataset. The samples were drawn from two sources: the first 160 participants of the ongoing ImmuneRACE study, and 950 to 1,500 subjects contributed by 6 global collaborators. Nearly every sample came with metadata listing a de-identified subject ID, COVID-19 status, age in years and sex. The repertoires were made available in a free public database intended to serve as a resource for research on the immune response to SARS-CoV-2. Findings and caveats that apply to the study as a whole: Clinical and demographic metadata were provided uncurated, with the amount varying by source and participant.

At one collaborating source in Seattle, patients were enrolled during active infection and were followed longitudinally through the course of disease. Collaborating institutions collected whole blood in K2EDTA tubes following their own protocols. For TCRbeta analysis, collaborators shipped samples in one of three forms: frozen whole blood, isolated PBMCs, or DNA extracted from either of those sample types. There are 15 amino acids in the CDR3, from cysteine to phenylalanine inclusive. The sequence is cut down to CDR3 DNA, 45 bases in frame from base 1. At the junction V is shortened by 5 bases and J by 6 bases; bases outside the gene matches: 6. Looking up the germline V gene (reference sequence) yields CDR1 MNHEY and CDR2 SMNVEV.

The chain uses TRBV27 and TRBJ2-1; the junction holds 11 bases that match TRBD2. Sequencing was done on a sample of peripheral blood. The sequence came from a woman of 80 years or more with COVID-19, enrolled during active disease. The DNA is TGTGCCAGCAGTCCTCGACTAGCGGGGCCCAATGAGCAGTTCTTC. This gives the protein CASSPRLAGPNEQFF.